Presented here are 32 T cell receptor beta chains from one specimen sequenced in a study of Graves' ophthalmopathy and Graves' hyperthyroidism. The sequenced template was RNA, covering the TCR beta CDR3 region. Scientists carried out first-round RT-PCR using HTBI primers and then a second-round multiplex PCR. TCRdb called the multiplex PCR reads again in MiXCR, with one record for every CDR3 protein. The sample lists about 370,000 distinct CDR3 sequences, 15% to 20% seen once, with 2.4% in the top ten. Sequencing was carried out using peripheral blood. The receptors come from an adult woman with stable Graves' hyperthyroidism.

In this sample, this clonotype turned up many times. J is TRBJ1-5 and V is TRBV6-1; D perhaps matches TRBD1 (5 bases). Germline CDR1 and CDR2: MNHNS and SASEGT. The V end lost 5 bases, the J end lost 3 bases, and 17 bases lay between the germline ends. The length of the CDR3 is 16 residues. Written as DNA, the CDR3 is TGTGCCAGCAGTCCCAGCCGCAGGGCCACCAATCAGCCCCAGCATTTT. Its protein is CASSPSRRATNQPQHF.

This clonotype occurred many times. This chain links TRBV5-5 with TRBJ2-7; D may be TRBD1 (6 bases). CDR3 size: 15 residues. V lost 0 bases and J lost 2, with 12 bases in between. CDR1 and CDR2 from the germline V gene are SGHKS and YYEKEE (reference sequence). The CDR3 region is CASSLAGTLAYEQYF. DNA of the CDR3: TGTGCCAGCAGCTTGGCCGGGACATTGGCCTACGAGCAGTACTTC.

This clonotype came up a few times. This chain links TRBV14 with TRBJ2-7; D perhaps matches TRBD2 (5 bases). Trimming took 4 bases from V and 6 from J, leaving 10 bases between them. CDR1 SGHDN and CDR2 FVKESK come from the germline V gene. The CDR3 loop spans 12 amino acids. CDR3 sequence (DNA): TGTGCCAGCAGCCCGCGAGGGCTCGAGCAGTACTTC. Its protein is CASSPRGLEQYF.

In this sample, this clonotype turned up many times. The V call is TRBV6-1, the J call TRBJ2-2, with 8 bases aligning to TRBD1. CDR1 is MNHNS, CDR2 SASEGT, per germline. The CDR3 is 15 amino acids. V shed 5 bases and J 1 base; nucleotides not matched to a gene: 3. Written as DNA, the CDR3 is TGTGCCAGCAGTCCCGACAGGGGGAACACCGGGGAGCTGTTTTTT. Protein product: CASSPDRGNTGELFF.

The rearrangement joins TRBV6-2 or TRBV6-3 to TRBJ2-7; either TRBD1 or TRBD2 may fit D (5 bases each). Per the germline V gene, CDR1 is MNHEY and CDR2 is SVGEGT. This CDR3 has 18 amino acids. Trimming shortened V by 5 bases and J by 3 bases, and 26 bases separated the two germline ends. The CDR3 region has the DNA TGTGCCAGCAGTCCCGGGACGGACCTTAGGCTGCCGTACTACGAGCAGTACGTC. Translating gives CASSPGTDLRLPYYEQYV.

In its sample, this clonotype was seen many times. This sequence joins TRBV20-1 and TRBJ1-1; possible D gene TRBD1, 5 bases. Germline assignment: CDR1 DFQATT and CDR2 SNEGSKA (reference sequence). This CDR3 region has 14 residues. The V end lost 6 bases, the J end lost 1 base, and 15 bases lay between the germline ends. CDR3 region: CSAPRTTPNTEAFF. The CDR3 DNA reads TGCAGTGCCCCAAGGACAACCCCGAACACTGAAGCTTTCTTT.

The table lists this clonotype with many counts. The gene calls are TRBV24-1 and TRBJ2-3; 9 bases are shared with TRBD1. With 6 bases clipped from V and 3 bases from J, the junction kept 6 bases outside the gene matches. The CDR3 spans 15 residues. The germline V gene has CDR1 KGHDR and CDR2 SFDVKD. CDR3: CATSLGQGWTDTQYF. The DNA for the CDR3 is TGTGCCACCAGTCTCGGACAGGGGTGGACAGATACGCAGTATTTT.

The sample holds many counts of this clonotype. The CDR3 is CATRSGTFPYEQYF. The CDR3 nucleotides are TGTGCCACCAGGTCCGGGACATTTCCCTACGAGCAGTACTTC. The chain has TRBV24-1 and TRBJ2-7; tentative D call: TRBD1 (6 bases). This CDR3 has 14 amino acids. Trimming stripped 7 bases from V and 2 bases from J, with 14 bases between. Germline V lookup: CDR1 KGHDR, CDR2 SFDVKD.

This clonotype came up many times. The gene calls are TRBV25-1 and TRBJ1-5; 7 bases match TRBD1. The CDR3 is made up of 14 amino acids. Losses at the gene ends were 6 bases for V and 6 bases for J; bases not matched to a gene: 8. From germline, CDR1 is MGHDK and CDR2 SYGVNS. The CDR3 spells CASSVPGQSQPQHF. CDR3 nucleotide sequence: TGTGCCAGCAGCGTCCCGGGACAGTCTCAGCCCCAGCATTTT. Full variable domain (outside the CDR3, taken from reference TRBV25-1 and TRBJ1-5): EADIYQTPRYLVIGTGKKITLECSQTMGHDKMYWYQQDPGMELHLIHYSYGVNSTEKGDLSSESTVSRIRTEHFPLTLESARPSHTSQYLCASSVPGQSQPQHFGDGTRLSIL.

This clonotype was counted a few times. This chain joins TRBV7-2 and TRBJ2-1, with 8 bases matching TRBD1. There are 16 residues in the CDR3. Looked up from germline, CDR1 is SGHTA and CDR2 is FQGNSA. The J segment lost 0 bases and the V segment lost 2 bases, leaving 3 bases of the junction unmatched. In nucleotides, the CDR3 is TGTGCCAGCAGCTTATGGACAGGGAGCTCCTACAATGAGCAGTTCTTC. Protein product: CASSLWTGSSYNEQFF. The whole variable domain, filled in from reference TRBV7-2 and TRBJ2-1, reads GAGVSQSPSNKVTEKGKDVELRCDPISGHTALYWYRQSLGQGLEFLIYFQGNSAPDKSGLPSDRFSAERTGGSVSTLTIQRTQQEDSAVYLCASSLWTGSSYNEQFFGPGTRLTVL.

This CDR3 reads CASSLQGSIYEQYF. The DNA for the CDR3 is TGTGCCAGCAGTCTCCAGGGTTCTATCTACGAGCAGTACTTC. The rearrangement uses TRBV28 and TRBJ2-7; maybe TRBD1 (5 bases). Trimming pared 5 bases from V and 3 bases from J, leaving 14 bases between. The CDR3 length is 14 residues. Germline V lookup: CDR1 MDHEN, CDR2 SYDVKM.

This clonotype was seen more than once but under ten times. V and J are TRBV6-5 and TRBJ2-5, with TRBD2 as a possible D gene (5 bases). Trimming pared 2 bases from V and 4 bases from J, leaving 8 bases between. CDR3 size: 13 residues. CDR1 and CDR2 from the germline V gene are MNHEY and SVGAGI. The CDR3 DNA reads TGTGCCAGCAGTTACGGGGAGCCAGAGACCCAGTACTTC. Residues: CASSYGEPETQYF.

This clonotype was counted a few times. V usage is TRBV27 and J usage is TRBJ2-7, with TRBD2 as a possible D gene (5 bases). V lost 8 bases, J lost 6 bases, and 20 bases lay in between. The CDR3 is 14 residues long. CDR1 and CDR2 (germline): MNHEY, SMNVEV (reference sequence). The CDR3 spells CASLEEFGIREQYF. The CDR3, as DNA: TGTGCCAGCCTGGAGGAATTCGGGATTCGCGAGCAGTACTTC.

This clonotype was observed many times. The rearrangement uses TRBV24-1 and TRBJ2-2; D not certain. The V end was cut by 5 bases, the J end by 4 bases, with 13 bases between. CDR3 length: 15 residues. In germline, CDR1 is KGHDR, CDR2 SFDVKD. The CDR3 nucleotides are TGTGCCACCAGTGGCCACGGTGAGATCACCGGGGAGCTGTTTTTT. Protein sequence: CATSGHGEITGELFF.

Many counts were recorded for this clonotype. This may come from a read error, since a much larger clone is one base off. This chain connects TRBV28 to TRBJ2-7, with 10 bases aligning to TRBD2. The CDR3 loop spans 14 amino acids. Unmatched junction bases numbered 6, after V lost 4 bases and J lost 6 bases. Germline V gene lookup returns CDR1 MDHEN and CDR2 SYDVKM. CDR3 in amino acids: CASSSAGGPVEQYF. The CDR3 DNA sequence: TGTGCCAGCAGTTCAGCGGGAGGGCCGGTCGAGCAGTACTTC.

This clonotype was seen many times. V usage is TRBV20-1 and J usage is TRBJ1-1; D gene uncertain. The germline V gene encodes CDR1 DFQATT and CDR2 SNEGSKA (reference sequence). V shed 3 bases and J shed 0 bases, with 8 bases lying between them. The CDR3 runs 13 residues. CDR3 loop: CSARRDMNTEAFF. The CDR3 region has the DNA TGCAGTGCTAGGAGGGATATGAACACTGAAGCTTTCTTT.

Of note for this clonotype: This could be a read error, since a much larger clone is one nucleotide away. The CDR3 bases are TGTGCCAGCAGTGCAATACCCCAAGACGTTTGGGGAGAGTATAATTCACCCCTCCACTTT. It yields the protein CASSAIPQDVWGEYNSPLHF. The V gene is TRBV28, the J gene TRBJ1-6; D uncertain. V was pared by 5 bases and J by 4 bases, with 27 bases between. The CDR3 is 20 amino acids. Per germline, CDR1 MDHEN and CDR2 SYDVKM.

The chain couples TRBV30 to TRBJ2-7; 13 bases agree with TRBD2. The germline V gene has CDR1 GTSNPN and CDR2 SVGIG (reference sequence). The V and J ends lost 1 base and 2 bases, in that order; junction bases with no gene match: 5. The CDR3 has 16 amino acids. The CDR3 DNA is TGTGCCTGGAGTGGACGACTAGCGGGAGGACCCTACGAGCAGTACTTC. It yields the protein CAWSGRLAGGPYEQYF. Complete variable domain (other parts from reference TRBV30 and TRBJ2-7): SQTIHQWPATLVQPVGSPLSLECTVEGTSNPNLYWYRQAAGRGLQLLFYSVGIGQISSEVPQNLSASRPQDRQFILSSKKLLLSDSGFYLCAWSGRLAGGPYEQYFGPGTRLTVT.

This clonotype appeared many times. The CDR3 protein is CASSSGQGQETQYF. CDR3 nucleotides: TGTGCCAGCAGTTCCGGACAGGGACAAGAGACCCAGTACTTC. The J gene is TRBJ2-5, the V gene TRBV12-3 or TRBV12-4, with TRBD1 identical over 8 bases. The CDR3 totals 14 residues. V lost 4 bases and J lost 2; bases outside the gene matches: 3.

This clonotype was counted between two and nine times. V and J are TRBV4-1 and TRBJ2-5; tentative D call: TRBD2 (6 bases). This CDR3 is 14 amino acids long. Trimming shortened V by 1 base and J by 1 base, and 7 bases separated the two germline ends. The germline gives CDR1 MGHRA, CDR2 YSYEKL. In DNA form, the CDR3 reads TGCGCCAGCAGCCAAGGGGACTTCCAAGAGACCCAGTACTTC. Its protein is CASSQGDFQETQYF.

Comment on this clonotype: With a much larger clone just one base away, this may be a read error. The V call is TRBV30, the J call TRBJ1-1; D not resolved. This CDR3 spans 11 amino acids. Germline values: CDR1 GTSNPN, CDR2 SVGIG (reference sequence). The CDR3 region has the DNA TGTGCCTGGAGTGGATACGGGGAAGTTTTCTTT. It translates to CAWSGYGEVFF.

Details on this clonotype: Since a much larger clone is just one base distant, this may be a read error. The rearrangement uses TRBV15 and TRBJ1-2; D remains ambiguous. The germline CDR1 and CDR2 sequences are LNHNV and YYDKDF (reference sequence). The CDR3 sequence is 15 residues long. Written as DNA, the CDR3 is TGTGCCACCAGCAGAGATCTGGCGGCAAGGAGTGGCGACACCTTC. Protein sequence: CATSRDLAARSGDTF. Looking up the rest from reference TRBV15 and TRBJ1-2 gives the full variable domain: DAMVIQNPRYQVTQFGKPVTLSCSQTLNHNVMYWYQQKSSQAPKLLFHYYDKDFNNEADTPDNFQSRRPNTSFCFLDIRSPGLGDTAMYLCATSRDLAARSGDTFGSGTRLTVV.

The sample holds many counts of this clonotype. The V call is TRBV6-5, the J call TRBJ2-5; D is possibly TRBD1 (5 bases). Germline lookup yields CDR1 MNHEY and CDR2 SVGAGI. V lost 0 bases and J lost 6, with 14 bases in between. The CDR3 sequence is 15 residues long. As DNA, the CDR3 is TGTGCCAGCAGTTACTCTTTAGGGGCTGTTCAGACCCAGTACTTC. Translation: CASSYSLGAVQTQYF.

This clonotype has a count of ten or more. The chain combines TRBV7-2 with TRBJ1-2; a weak D match, TRBD1 (5 bases). This CDR3 is 12 amino acids long. Trimming took off 5 bases at V and 4 bases at J, with 8 bases between the two ends. CDR1 is SGHTA and CDR2 is FQGNSA in the germline V gene. CDR3: CASSQGPYGYTF. As DNA, the CDR3 is TGTGCCAGCAGCCAGGGACCCTATGGCTACACCTTC.

This clonotype was seen a few times. The chain links TRBV28 to TRBJ2-7, with 11 bases fitting TRBD1. The CDR3 covers 15 residues. Germline trimming cut 2 bases from V and 6 bases from J; bases unmatched to any gene: 6. Germline values: CDR1 MDHEN, CDR2 SYDVKM. CDR3: CASSLRTGGPLEQYF. CDR3 nucleotides: TGTGCCAGCAGTTTACGGACAGGGGGCCCTCTCGAGCAGTACTTC.

This clonotype was counted many times. CDR3 region: CACVTVNQETQYF. The DNA of the CDR3 is TGTGCCTGCGTGACAGTAAACCAAGAGACCCAGTACTTC. This chain uses TRBV30 with TRBJ2-5; possibly TRBD1 for D (5 bases). CDR3 length equals 13 residues. Germline values: CDR1 GTSNPN, CDR2 SVGIG (reference sequence). With 6 bases removed from V and 0 bases from J, the gap between germline ends came to 11 bases. Variable domain in full (rest from reference TRBV30 and TRBJ2-5): SQTIHQWPATLVQPVGSPLSLECTVEGTSNPNLYWYRQAAGRGLQLLFYSVGIGQISSEVPQNLSASRPQDRQFILSSKKLLLSDSGFYLCACVTVNQETQYFGPGTRLLVL.

This clonotype was counted ten times or more. The J gene is TRBJ1-1, the V gene TRBV28; D perhaps matches TRBD1 (6 bases). Trimming took off 8 bases at V and 0 bases at J, with 13 bases between the two ends. This CDR3 comprises 14 residues. CDR1 and CDR2 (germline): MDHEN, SYDVKM. The CDR3 sequence is CASGGWDMNTEAFF. The CDR3 DNA reads as TGTGCCAGCGGGGGCTGGGACATGAACACTGAAGCTTTCTTT.

The chain links TRBV5-1 to TRBJ2-7; D may match TRBD1 or TRBD2 (5 bases each). Trimming shortened V by 0 bases and J by 2 bases, and 15 bases separated the two germline ends. Germline CDR1 and CDR2: SGHRS and YFSETQ. The CDR3 runs 16 residues. The CDR3 protein is CASSLARGATAYEQYF. The CDR3 nucleotides read TGCGCCAGCAGCTTGGCCAGAGGGGCCACCGCCTACGAGCAGTACTTC. Full variable domain (missing parts from reference TRBV5-1 and TRBJ2-7): KAGVTQTPRYLIKTRGQQVTLSCSPISGHRSVSWYQQTPGQGLQFLFEYFSETQRNKGNFPGRFSGRQFSNSRSEMNVSTLELGDSALYLCASSLARGATAYEQYFGPGTRLTVT.

This clonotype appeared many times. This CDR3 is CASKRQNTEAFF. The CDR3 DNA reads as TGTGCCAGCAAGAGGCAGAACACTGAAGCTTTCTTT. This chain connects TRBV6-2 or TRBV6-3 to TRBJ1-1; D gene ambiguous. Between the trimmed V and J ends, which lost 7 bases and 1 base, there was a span of 7 bases. This CDR3 region has 12 residues. The V gene's germline CDR1 is MNHEY and CDR2 SVGEGT.

This clonotype has a count of ten or more. The junction does not match germline at one end; this may be a read error. The chain joins TRBV5-1 to TRBJ1-6; 9 positions agree with TRBD1. This CDR3 is 14 amino acids long. Germline V gene data show CDR1 as SGHRS and CDR2 as YFSETQ. The CDR3 region has the DNA TGTGCCAGCAGCCCGGGACAGGGTAATTCACCCCTCCACTTT. Its protein is CASSPGQGNSPLHF. The full variable domain, rest sourced from reference TRBV5-1 and TRBJ1-6, is KAGVTQTPRYLIKTRGQQVTLSCSPISGHRSVSWYQQTPGQGLQFLFEYFSETQRNKGNFPGRFSGRQFSNSRSEMNVSTLELGDSALYLCASSPGQGNSPLHFGNGTRLTVT.

In its sample, this clonotype was seen many times. The chain joins TRBV28 to TRBJ1-1; 11 nucleotides line up with TRBD1. V trimming: 5 bases; J trimming: 11 bases; junction bases outside the gene matches: 16. From germline, CDR1 is MDHEN and CDR2 SYDVKM. This CDR3 comprises 16 residues. CDR3 bases: TGTGCCAGCAGTCAAAAATACTGGGACAGGGGGAGGTCGGCTTTCTTT. Translating gives CASSQKYWDRGRSAFF.

This clonotype appeared many times. As DNA, the CDR3 is TGTGCCAGCAGACCACCCATCGGCAGGGGCGACCCCTACGAGCAGTACTTC. It codes for CASRPPIGRGDPYEQYF. The rearrangement joins TRBV6-2 or TRBV6-3 to TRBJ2-7; possibly TRBD1 for D (6 bases). The length of the CDR3 is 17 residues. CDR1 MNHEY and CDR2 SVGEGT come from the germline V gene. The V and J ends lost 6 bases and 2 bases respectively, with 23 bases between them.